This T cell receptor beta chain was identified during a study of memory CD4+ T cells and cytomegalovirus serostatus. Across the study: Donors were healthy Belgian adults, 10 or so CMV seropositive and around 23 seronegative. Findings and caveats of the study: CMV serostatus prediction reached median AUC around 0.94, or 0.89 with US-trained model.

Regarding this clone: Its matching antigen is unknown.

CDR1 is LGHNT and CDR2 is FRNRAP in the germline V gene. Trimming shortened V by 3 bases and J by 4 bases, and 8 bases separated the two germline ends. The CDR3 contains 13 residues. Only in-frame clones appear in the TCRdb table, and some are missing; sequencing was by immunoSEQ multiplex PCR. The sample holds about 27,000 clones; 76% are singletons and the top ten take 0.85% to 1.2%. The sort gate was single viable CD3+CD4+CD8-CD45RO+ cells for memory CD4+ T cells. Sequencing was done on a sample of memory CD4+ T cells from blood. This TCR derives from an adult in good health and CMV-seronegative. V usage is TRBV12-5 and J usage is TRBJ2-3, with no clear D. This chain's CDR3 is CASGFSDSDTQYF. The CDR3, as DNA: TGTGCTAGTGGTTTTAGTGATTCAGATACGCAGTATTTT.